Listed below are T cell receptor beta chains from one sample, sequenced in a study of blood T cells in healthy people across ages. TCRdb reanalysed the 5' RACE reads using MiXCR and keeps one entry per CDR3 protein. The sample includes 550,000 to 700,000 distinct CDR3 sequences, roughly 28% of them seen just once. Sample: blood. These TCRs come from a woman aged 70-85 years in good health. The CDR3 runs from the conserved cysteine through the conserved F or W. D genes are given only for firm matches. Clone size appears in some rows only: once, few, many, or a class for an expanded clone.

j_gene,abundance,v_gene,d_gene,CDR3nt,CDR3aa
TRBJ1-2,.,TRBV6-5,TRBD1,TGTGCCAGCAGGCAGGGGGCAATTGGCTACACCTTC,CASRQGAIGYTF
TRBJ2-5,.,TRBV9,.,TGTGCCAGCAACCGGGACGCCCGAGGTTCACAAGAGACCCAGTACTTC,CASNRDARGSQETQYF
TRBJ2-1,few,TRBV12-3/TRBV12-4,TRBD2,TGTGCCAGCTATCTAGCGGGGGAGCTCAATGAGCAGTTCTTC,CASYLAGELNEQFF
TRBJ1-4,few,TRBV6-5,.,TGTGCCAGCAGTACAGGACGGGAAAAACTGTTTTTT,CASSTGREKLFF
TRBJ2-5,.,TRBV5-1,.,TGCGCCAGCAGCTTGGACGGGGCGGCCCTAGAGACCCAGTACTTC,CASSLDGAALETQYF
TRBJ2-1,.,TRBV6-1,.,TGTGCCAGCAGTGAAAATGGGGAGAATGAGCAGTTCTTC,CASSENGENEQFF
TRBJ1-4,few,TRBV3-1,.,TGTGCCAGCAGCGCCCGGGAAGGAGAAAAACTGTTTTTT,CASSAREGEKLFF
TRBJ2-1,.,TRBV20-1,.,TGCAGTGCTAGAGCTCCGCAGCTCAATGAGCAGTTCTTC,CSARAPQLNEQFF
TRBJ2-5,.,TRBV20-1,.,TGCAGTGCTAGAAGGGGCGTGGAGACCCAGTACTTC,CSARRGVETQYF
TRBJ2-5,.,TRBV5-1,.,TGCGCCAGCAGCTTCTCCCAGGACCAAGAGACCCAGTACTTC,CASSFSQDQETQYF